The next 6 T cell receptor beta chains were all read from a single sample in a study of T cell responses to AZD1222 COVID-19 vaccine. The assay was immunoSEQ multiplex PCR, and TCRdb's table has in-frame clones only and misses some. There are about 130,000 clones in the sample; about 90% occur only once, and under 2% lies in the top ten. The specimen comprised peripheral blood, sampled on day 0 of AZD1222 vaccination. The receptor set was obtained from an adult in good health.

The chain is built from TRBV5-4 and TRBJ2-6; 11 bases are shared with TRBD2. This CDR3 has 18 amino acids. The germline gives CDR1 SGHNT, CDR2 YYREEE (reference sequence). J gave up 0 bases and V 2 bases, and 4 bases lay outside the gene matches. CDR3 protein: CASSFPSGGLSGANVLTF. The DNA for the CDR3 is TGTGCCAGCAGCTTCCCTAGCGGGGGGCTCTCTGGGGCCAACGTCCTGACTTTC.

V gene TRBV4-3 combines with J gene TRBJ1-6, with no clear D. The CDR3 loop spans 13 amino acids. V lost 0 bases and J lost 13, with 10 bases in between. CDR1 is LGHNA, CDR2 YSLEER, per germline. The CDR3 region is CASSQEFRLPLHF. The CDR3 DNA sequence: TGCGCCAGCAGCCAAGAATTTAGGCTCCCCCTCCACTTT.

The chain employs TRBV6-5 and TRBJ1-4; no firm D call. The germline V and J ends were trimmed by 9 bases and 2 bases, with 13 bases remaining between them. The CDR3 extends over 14 amino acids. Looked up from germline, CDR1 is MNHEY and CDR2 is SVGAGI. CDR3 protein: CARVTDPTNEKLFF. The DNA for the CDR3 is TGTGCCAGGGTTACAGACCCGACTAATGAAAAACTGTTTTTT.

CDR3 region: CASSEWDRDEKLFF. In DNA form, the CDR3 reads TGTGCCAGCAGTGAATGGGACCGCGATGAAAAACTGTTTTTT. The chain has TRBV2 and TRBJ1-4, with D maybe TRBD1 (5 bases). V was clipped by 2 bases and J by 6 bases, with 10 bases between them. This CDR3 has 14 residues. Germline assignment: CDR1 SNHLY and CDR2 FYNNEI.

This clone has just one count. The chain recombines TRBV6-4 with TRBJ1-5; the D gene is possibly TRBD1 (5 bases). The CDR3 sequence is 15 residues long. The V gene lost 0 bases and the J gene lost 3 bases, with 9 bases spanning the gap. Germline-derived CDR1 and CDR2 are MRHNA and SNTAGT. Here the CDR3 reads CASSDSMGPNQPQHF. The CDR3 coding sequence is TGTGCCAGCAGTGACTCTATGGGGCCCAATCAGCCCCAGCATTTT.

Only one count was recorded for this clone. The chain uses TRBV3-1 (or the pseudogene TRBV3-2) and TRBJ1-1; the match to TRBD1 covers 9 bases. Trimming cost V 2 bases and J 5 bases; bases outside gene matches: 6. This CDR3 is 15 amino acids long. The germline V gene encodes CDR1 LGHDT and CDR2 YNNKEL (reference sequence). This CDR3 reads CASSQIQGAGTEAFF. The CDR3 nucleotides are TGTGCCAGCAGCCAAATACAGGGGGCAGGGACTGAAGCTTTCTTT.